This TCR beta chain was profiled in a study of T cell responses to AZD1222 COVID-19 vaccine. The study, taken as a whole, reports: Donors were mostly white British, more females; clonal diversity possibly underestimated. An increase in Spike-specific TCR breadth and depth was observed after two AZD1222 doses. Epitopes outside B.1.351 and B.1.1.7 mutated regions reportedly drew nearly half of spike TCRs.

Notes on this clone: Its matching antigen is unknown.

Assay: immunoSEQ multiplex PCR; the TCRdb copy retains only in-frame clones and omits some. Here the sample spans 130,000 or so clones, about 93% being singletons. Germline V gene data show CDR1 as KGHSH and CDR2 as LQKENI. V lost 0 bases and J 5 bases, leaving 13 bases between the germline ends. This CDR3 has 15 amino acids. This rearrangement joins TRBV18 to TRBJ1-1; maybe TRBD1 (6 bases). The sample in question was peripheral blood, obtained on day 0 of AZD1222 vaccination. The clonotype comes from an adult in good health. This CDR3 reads CASSPPGGGRTEAFF. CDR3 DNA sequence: TGTGCCAGCTCACCACCGGGGGGCGGAAGGACTGAAGCTTTCTTT.